These T cell receptor beta chains were read from a single sample in a study of blood T cells in healthy people across ages. Using its own MiXCR run on the 5' RACE reads, TCRdb lists one record per CDR3 protein. The data hold about 900,000 distinct CDR3 sequences, with about 59% observed a single time. The sequenced sample consisted of blood. The receptors derive from a man aged 25-45 years in good health. CDR3s include the opening cysteine and the closing phenylalanine or tryptophan. D genes are given only for firm matches. Not all rows give a size; the values are once, few, many and, for expanded clones, a class.

TRBJ2-3	TRBV4-3	-	TRBD2	TGCGCCAGCAGCCAAGACCTAGGCGGGGGGGAGGATACGCAGTATTTT	CASSQDLGGGEDTQYF
TRBJ1-1	TRBV15	few	-	TGTGCCACCAGCAACCCAGGCTTGAACACTGAAGCTTTCTTT	CATSNPGLNTEAFF
TRBJ2-6	TRBV15	-	TRBD1	TGTGCCACCAGGACAGGGGCTGGGGCCAACGTCCTGACTTTC	CATRTGAGANVLTF
TRBJ2-1	TRBV12-3/TRBV12-4	-	TRBD2	TGTGCCAGCAGCAGACTAGCTCATGAGCAGTTCTTC	CASSRLAHEQFF
TRBJ1-2	TRBV5-6	-	-	TGTGCCAGCAGCTTGGTTGGGACTGGCTACACCTTC	CASSLVGTGYTF
TRBJ2-7	TRBV5-1	-	TRBD1	TGCGCCAGCAGCTTTAAACCCAGACAGGGAGCAGCCCCTTTCGAGCAGTACTTC	CASSFKPRQGAAPFEQYF
TRBJ2-3	TRBV7-3	-	-	TGTGCCAGCAGCTTAAGTCTAGCAGCAGGAGATATGCAGTATTTT	CASSLSLAAGDMQYF
TRBJ2-3	TRBV11-1	-	-	TGTGCCAGCAGCCCCGGCCAAAAAAGGGCAGATACGCAGTATTTT	CASSPGQKRADTQYF
TRBJ2-3	TRBV5-1	-	-	TGCGCCAGCAGCGCGGGACATAAAGCTAGCACAGATACGCAGTATTTT	CASSAGHKASTDTQYF
TRBJ2-4	TRBV7-2	-	-	TGTGCCAGCAGCTTAGGAGTGAGAAACATTCAGTACTTC	CASSLGVRNIQYF
TRBJ2-5	TRBV7-8	few	-	TGTGCCAGCAGCCGCGACAGTTTGTACCAAGAGACCCAGTACTTC	CASSRDSLYQETQYF
TRBJ1-6	TRBV21-1	-	-	TGTGCCAGCAGCCCCCACGGTCTGCAGAATTCACCCCTCCACTTT	CASSPHGLQNSPLHF
TRBJ2-7	TRBV27	-	TRBD2	TGTGCCAGCAGTTTTTCGGGGGGCTACGAGCAGTACTTC	CASSFSGGYEQYF
TRBJ2-5	TRBV10-3	-	TRBD2	TGTGCCATCAGCCTGACTAGCGGGGTCTACCAAGAGACCCAGTACTTC	CAISLTSGVYQETQYF
TRBJ2-1	TRBV11-3	-	TRBD2	TGTGCCAGCAGCTTAGGCCTAGCGGGCGGGACCCGGCGGGAGCAGTTCTTC	CASSLGLAGGTRREQFF
TRBJ1-5	TRBV28	-	TRBD1	TGTGCCAGCAGTTCCCCAGGGGGTGGTCAGCCCCAGCATTTT	CASSSPGGGQPQHF
TRBJ2-5	TRBV6-5	-	-	TGTGCCAGCAGTTACTCGAGGTCCAGGAGCGATATAGAGACCCAGTACTTC	CASSYSRSRSDIETQYF